This TCR beta chain was identified during a study of cytomegalovirus exposure and HLA in healthy donors. General study points: Cytomegalovirus association was listed for approximately 160 TCR beta chains.

Concerning this clone itself: Its target is not known.

The PCR had 60 Vbeta and 13 Jbeta primers. Repertoires were generated with immunoSEQ multiplex PCR, while TCRdb's copy carries only in-frame clones and drops some. The sample includes 90,000 to 150,000 clones, over 60% seen only once; the top ten take 5.8%. CDR3 size: 16 residues. V shed 6 bases, J shed 0 bases, and the junction held 6 bases outside the gene matches. Germline assignment: CDR1 MRHNA and CDR2 SNTAGT. The sequencing input was PBMCs. The TCR sequence derives from a man younger than 35 in good health and CMV-seropositive. This rearrangement joins TRBV6-4 to TRBJ1-5; 9 positions match TRBD1. As DNA, the CDR3 is TGTGCCAGCAGCGGGGGACAGGGCAATAGCAATCAGCCCCAGCATTTT. This translates into CASSGGQGNSNQPQHF.